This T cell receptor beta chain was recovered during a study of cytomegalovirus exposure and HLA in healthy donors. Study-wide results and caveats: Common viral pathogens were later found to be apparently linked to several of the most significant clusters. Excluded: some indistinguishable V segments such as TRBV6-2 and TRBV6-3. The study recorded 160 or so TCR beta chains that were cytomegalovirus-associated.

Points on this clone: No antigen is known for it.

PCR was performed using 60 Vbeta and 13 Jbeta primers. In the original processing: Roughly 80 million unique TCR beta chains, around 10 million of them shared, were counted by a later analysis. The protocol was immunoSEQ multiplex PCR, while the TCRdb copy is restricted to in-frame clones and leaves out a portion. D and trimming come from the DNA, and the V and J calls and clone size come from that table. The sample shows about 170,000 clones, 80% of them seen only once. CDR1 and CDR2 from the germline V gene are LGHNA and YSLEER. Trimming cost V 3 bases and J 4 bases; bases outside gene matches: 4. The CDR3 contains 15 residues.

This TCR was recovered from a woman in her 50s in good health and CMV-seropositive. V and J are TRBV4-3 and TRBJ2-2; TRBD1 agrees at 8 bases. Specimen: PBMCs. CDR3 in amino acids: CASSHTGQVTGELFF. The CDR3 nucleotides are TGCGCCAGCAGCCATACGGGACAGGTCACCGGGGAGCTGTTTTTT.